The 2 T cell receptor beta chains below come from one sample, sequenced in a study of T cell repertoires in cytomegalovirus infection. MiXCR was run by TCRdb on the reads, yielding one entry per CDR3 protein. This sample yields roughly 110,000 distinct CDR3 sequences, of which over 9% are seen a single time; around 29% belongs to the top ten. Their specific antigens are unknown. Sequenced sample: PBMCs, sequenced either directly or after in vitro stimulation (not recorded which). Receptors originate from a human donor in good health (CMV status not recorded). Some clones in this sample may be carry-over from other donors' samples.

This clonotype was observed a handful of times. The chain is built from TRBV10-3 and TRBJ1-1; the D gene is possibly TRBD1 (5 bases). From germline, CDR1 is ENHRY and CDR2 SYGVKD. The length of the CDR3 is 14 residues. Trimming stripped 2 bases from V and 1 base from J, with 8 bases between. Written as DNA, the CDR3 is TGTGCCATCAGTGAGGGGGGTCGGAACACTGAAGCTTTCTTT. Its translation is CAISEGGRNTEAFF.

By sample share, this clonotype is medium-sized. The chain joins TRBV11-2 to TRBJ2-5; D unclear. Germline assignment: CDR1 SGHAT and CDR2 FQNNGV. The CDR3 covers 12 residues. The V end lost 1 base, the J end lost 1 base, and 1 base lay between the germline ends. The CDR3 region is CASSLAQETQYF. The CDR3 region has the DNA TGTGCCAGCAGCTTAGCCCAAGAGACCCAGTACTTC.